Listed here are 5 T cell receptor beta chains from one sample, sequenced in a study of blood T cell repertoires in COVID-19. Here immunoSEQ multiplex PCR was the method, and the copy in TCRdb shows in-frame clones only, minus some. The sample yields approximately 300,000 clones, around 82% seen once. What was sequenced was peripheral blood. Every receptor here comes from a woman in her forties or fifties with acute or convalescent COVID-19.

The rearrangement links TRBV11-3 to TRBJ2-2, with D tentatively TRBD1 (7 bases). CDR1 and CDR2 (germline): SGHNT, YENEEA. The CDR3 covers 15 residues. V was pared by 5 bases and J by 5 bases, with 15 bases between. This chain's CDR3 is CASSQGGVITGELFF. CDR3 coding DNA: TGTGCCAGCAGCCAGGGGGGCGTAATAACCGGGGAGCTGTTTTTT. Full variable domain (outside the CDR3, taken from reference TRBV11-3 and TRBJ2-2): EAGVVQSPRYKIIEKKQPVAFWCNPISGHNTLYWYLQNLGQGPELLIRYENEEAVDDSQLPKDRFSAERLKGVDSTLKIQPAELGDSAVYLCASSQGGVITGELFFGEGSRLTVL.

The chain uses TRBV5-1 and TRBJ2-7; TRBD1 matches 9 bases. Losses at the gene ends were 4 bases for V and 4 bases for J; bases not matched to a gene: 9. CDR1 is SGHRS and CDR2 is YFSETQ in the germline V gene. The length of the CDR3 is 15 residues. This chain's CDR3 is CASSVGQGMGYEQYV. In nucleotides, the CDR3 is TGCGCCAGCAGCGTAGGACAGGGGATGGGGTACGAGCAGTACGTC.

The chain employs TRBV30 and TRBJ1-4, with TRBD1 matching over 12 bases. V shed 3 bases, J shed 8 bases, and the junction held 4 bases outside the gene matches. The CDR3 runs to 14 residues. Germline values: CDR1 GTSNPN, CDR2 SVGIG (reference sequence). In nucleotides, the CDR3 is TGTGCCTGGAGGGGACAGGGGGCGGCGGAAAAACTGTTTTTT. This sequence encodes CAWRGQGAAEKLFF.

This chain links TRBV25-1 with TRBJ2-3; possibly TRBD1 for D (6 bases). The germline CDR1 and CDR2 sequences are MGHDK and SYGVNS. The CDR3 has 15 residues. Trimming stripped 3 bases from V and 0 bases from J, with 10 bases between. CDR3 DNA: TGTGCCAGCAGTGATCCAAGGGGGAGCACAGATACGCAGTATTTT. Encoded protein: CASSDPRGSTDTQYF.

V and J are TRBV9 and TRBJ2-3; perhaps TRBD1 as D (5 bases). V was trimmed by 2 bases and J by 0 bases, leaving 13 bases between them. CDR1 SGDLS and CDR2 YYNGEE come from the germline V gene. The CDR3 length is 16 residues. In DNA, the CDR3 is TGTGCCAGCAGCGTCAACCAGGGCCGCAGCACAGATACGCAGTATTTT. Protein product: CASSVNQGRSTDTQYF.